Described below is a single T cell receptor (beta chain) sequence and its context. Study processing details: Counts of nucleated cells, estimated from reference gene primer amplification, were obtained. This table comes from immunoSEQ multiplex PCR, and its TCRdb copy is limited to in-frame clones, with some not included. The V and J calls and clone size come from that table; D and trimming were worked out from the DNA. The sample shows some 410,000 clones, approximately 87% of them seen only once. Cohorts were determined from participant-reported clinical history. The data belong to a study of blood T cell repertoires in COVID-19. Study-wide context: Samples of COVID-19 (acute and convalescent) were obtained from the United States, Italy and Spain.

Germline values: CDR1 SGHTA, CDR2 FQGNSA. CDR3 length: 16 amino acids. After removal of 5 bases from V and 5 bases from J, the junction contained 13 bases not matched to a gene. The J gene is TRBJ2-5, the V gene TRBV7-2; the match to TRBD1 covers 8 bases. Input material: PBMCs or T cells enriched from blood (not recorded which). The clonotype was recovered from a woman aged 25-40 years with acute COVID-19. The CDR3 DNA reads as TGTGCCAGCAGCCCCGGACAGGGCCCGGGACGGGAGACCCAGTACTTC. This translates into CASSPGQGPGRETQYF.